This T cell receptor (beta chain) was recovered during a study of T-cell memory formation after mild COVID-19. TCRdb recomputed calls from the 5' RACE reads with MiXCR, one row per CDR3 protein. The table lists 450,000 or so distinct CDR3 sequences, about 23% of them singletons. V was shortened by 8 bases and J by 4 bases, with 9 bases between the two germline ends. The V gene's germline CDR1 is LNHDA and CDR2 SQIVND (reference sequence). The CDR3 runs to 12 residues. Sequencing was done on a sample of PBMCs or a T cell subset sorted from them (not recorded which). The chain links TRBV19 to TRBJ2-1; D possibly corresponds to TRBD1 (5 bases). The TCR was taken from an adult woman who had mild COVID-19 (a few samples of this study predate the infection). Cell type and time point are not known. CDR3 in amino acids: CASHDRYNEQFF. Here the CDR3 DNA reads TGTGCCAGTCATGACAGATACAATGAGCAGTTCTTC.